This passage covers 28 T cell receptor beta chains from one sample sequenced in a study of OX40 agonist ivuxolimab in advanced cancers. Method: immunoSEQ multiplex PCR; TCRdb's copy keeps in-frame clones and lacks some. This sample has about 90,000 clones; around nine tenths occur once, and the top ten carry less than 1.5%. Sequencing used CD4+ or CD8+ T cells sorted from blood, obtained in a trial of the OX40 agonist ivuxolimab. All receptors derive from an adult with an advanced solid tumor such as melanoma, head and neck, liver or kidney cancer.

The CDR3 DNA reads as TGTGCCATCAGTGCAGGGGGGGGCTCGGACACTGAAGCTTTCTTT. Translated: CAISAGGGSDTEAFF. The V and J genes are TRBV10-3 and TRBJ1-1; 7 bases match TRBD1. V lost 4 bases to trimming and J lost 3 bases; unmatched junction nucleotides: 8. The germline gives CDR1 ENHRY, CDR2 SYGVKD. The CDR3 sequence is 15 residues long.

The CDR3 coding sequence is TGTGCCAGCAGCTTGACTCCTACAGGCGGGTCCTACAATGAGCAGTTCTTC. Its translation: CASSLTPTGGSYNEQFF. The chain combines TRBV13 with TRBJ2-1, with D possibly called TRBD1 or TRBD2 (5 bases each). This CDR3 has 17 residues. Germline V gives CDR1 PRHDT, CDR2 FYEKMQ (reference sequence). Trimming took off 3 bases at V and 1 base at J, with 16 bases between the two ends.

The chain has TRBV6-4 and TRBJ1-1; tentative D call: TRBD1 (5 bases). Trimming removed 4 bases at V and 11 bases at J, with 23 bases between. CDR1 and CDR2 from the germline V gene are MRHNA and SNTAGT. The CDR3 totals 15 residues. CDR3 residues: CASSAEFGAQSKAFF. In DNA form, the CDR3 reads TGTGCCAGCAGTGCGGAATTCGGGGCCCAGAGTAAGGCTTTCTTT.

The chain carries TRBV6-1 and TRBJ2-7; the match to TRBD2 covers 7 bases. The germline gives CDR1 MNHNS, CDR2 SASEGT. The CDR3 is 15 amino acids. With V trimmed by 7 bases and J by 5 bases, 14 bases remained unmatched. CDR3 amino acids: CASTSMAGVPHEQYF. CDR3 nucleotide sequence: TGTGCCAGCACCTCAATGGCGGGAGTCCCCCACGAGCAGTACTTC.

J is TRBJ2-3 and V is TRBV7-6; 14 bases line up with TRBD2. V lost 5 bases, J lost 1 base, and 8 bases stayed unmatched. The CDR3 spans 18 residues. Per germline, CDR1 SGHVS and CDR2 FNYEAQ. DNA of the CDR3: TGTGCCAGCAGCCTGACTAGCGGGAGGGCCCTCGGCACAGATACGCAGTATTTT. Encoded protein: CASSLTSGRALGTDTQYF.

The chain carries TRBV5-8 and TRBJ1-5; no definite D call. Germline values: CDR1 SGHTS, CDR2 YDEGEE. The CDR3 contains 14 residues. V gave up 2 bases and J gave up 5 bases, with 11 bases separating them. The CDR3: CASSFGPDYQPQHF. Written as DNA, the CDR3 is TGTGCCAGCAGCTTTGGGCCAGATTATCAGCCCCAGCATTTT.

This chain uses TRBV7-2 with TRBJ1-2; D uncertain. V lost 7 bases and J lost 4, with 13 bases in between. From germline, CDR1 is SGHTA and CDR2 FQGNSA. This CDR3 contains 13 residues. The CDR3 protein is CASTIPGSYGYTF. CDR3 nucleotides: TGTGCCAGCACCATCCCCGGGTCCTATGGCTACACCTTC.

This chain joins TRBV4-2 and TRBJ2-7; D is undetermined. V lost 0 bases and J lost 3, with 9 bases in between. Germline-derived CDR1 and CDR2 are LGHNA and YNFKEQ. The CDR3 sequence is 14 residues long. In DNA form, the CDR3 reads TGTGCCAGCAGCCAAGAAGGGCGACTCTACGAGCAGTACTTC. Translation gives CASSQEGRLYEQYF.

The chain is built from TRBV18 and TRBJ1-1; D is uncertain. CDR1 is KGHSH and CDR2 is LQKENI in the germline V gene. Trimming cost V 3 bases and J 0 bases, with 11 bases left between them. The CDR3 spans 15 residues. CDR3 in DNA: TGTGCCAGCTCACCCGGACCGGGCATGAACACTGAAGCTTTCTTT. It specifies CASSPGPGMNTEAFF.

V gene TRBV19 combines with J gene TRBJ2-1, with D possibly matching TRBD1 (5 bases). The CDR3 consists of 14 residues. Trimming left V 7 bases short and J 8 bases short, with 18 bases between. The V gene's germline CDR1 is LNHDA and CDR2 SQIVND (reference sequence). The CDR3: CASTMGQFLDEQFF. The CDR3 DNA reads as TGTGCCAGTACCATGGGGCAGTTCTTGGATGAGCAGTTCTTC.

This clone has a single count. The chain has TRBV14 and TRBJ1-2; D ambiguous. CDR3 size: 13 residues. Germline assignment: CDR1 SGHDN and CDR2 FVKESK. V dropped 0 bases and J dropped 7 bases, with 9 bases sitting between them. The CDR3 DNA follows: TGTGCCAGCAGCCAAGATCGGCGGGGTGGCTACACCTTC. Translating it yields CASSQDRRGGYTF.

A few counts support this clone. The V call is TRBV6-1, the J call TRBJ2-1, with D possibly being TRBD2 (7 bases). CDR3 length equals 15 residues. Trimming removed 6 bases at V and 2 bases at J, with 14 bases between. The germline V gene has CDR1 MNHNS and CDR2 SASEGT. The CDR3 loop reads CASSPKGGTYNEQFF. DNA for the CDR3: TGTGCCAGCAGCCCGAAGGGGGGGACCTACAATGAGCAGTTCTTC.

The V call is TRBV11-1, the J call TRBJ1-5; tentatively, D is TRBD1 (6 bases). Between the trimmed V and J ends, which lost 1 base and 0 bases, there was a span of 10 bases. Germline V CDR1 and CDR2: SGHAT, FQDESV (reference sequence). CDR3 length equals 16 residues. In DNA form, the CDR3 reads TGTGCCAGCAGCTTAGGCTCAGGGGTTAGCAATCAGCCCCAGCATTTT. Its translation: CASSLGSGVSNQPQHF. Together with reference TRBV11-1 and TRBJ1-5, the CDR3 gives the full variable domain: EAEVAQSPRYKITEKSQAVAFWCDPISGHATLYWYRQILGQGPELLVQFQDESVVDDSQLPKDRFSAERLKGVDSTLKIQPAELGDSAMYLCASSLGSGVSNQPQHFGDGTRLSIL.

CDR3 amino acids: CASSGTGRETQYF. DNA of the CDR3: TGTGCTAGCTCGGGTACCGGGCGGGAGACCCAGTACTTC. The rearrangement joins TRBV7-7 to TRBJ2-5, with no clear D. Germline V CDR1 and CDR2: SSHAT, FNYEAQ (reference sequence). There are 13 residues in the CDR3.

The chain recombines TRBV29-1 with TRBJ2-7, with D possibly TRBD2 on 6 matching bases. Germline V CDR1 and CDR2: SQVTM, ANQGSEA. Deletions cut 7 bases from V and 2 bases from J, with 15 bases between. The CDR3 has 13 residues. DNA for the CDR3: TGCAGCGCCATGCCGCCGGGGGCCTACGAGCAGTACTTC. It encodes CSAMPPGAYEQYF.

The CDR3 protein is CASSRESIRGQGAWSPLHF. CDR3 in DNA: TGTGCCAGCTCGCGGGAGTCAATTCGGGGACAGGGGGCTTGGTCACCCCTCCACTTT. V and J are TRBV18 and TRBJ1-6; 12 nucleotides match TRBD1. Unmatched junction bases numbered 19, after V lost 6 bases and J lost 10 bases. The CDR3 runs to 19 residues. CDR1 KGHSH and CDR2 LQKENI come from the germline V gene.

The chain combines TRBV6-1 with TRBJ1-2; tentative D call: TRBD1 (6 bases). V lost 2 bases, J lost 3 bases, and 10 bases lay in between. Germline V lookup: CDR1 MNHNS, CDR2 SASEGT. The CDR3 length is 14 residues. CDR3: CASSEPGVDYGYTF. CDR3 sequence (DNA): TGTGCCAGCAGTGAACCAGGGGTTGACTATGGCTACACCTTC.

The chain joins TRBV30 to TRBJ2-7; TRBD1 agrees at 10 bases. The CDR3 is made up of 15 amino acids. V gave up 3 bases and J gave up 4 bases; unmatched junction bases: 9. Germline lookup yields CDR1 GTSNPN and CDR2 SVGIG (reference sequence). In DNA, the CDR3 is TGTGCCTGGAGCAACTCAGACAGGGGGCTTTACGAGCAGTACTTC. Translating it yields CAWSNSDRGLYEQYF.

This chain joins TRBV14 and TRBJ2-7; no clear D gene. The V gene lost 1 base and the J gene lost 3 bases, with 7 bases spanning the gap. The CDR3 is made up of 13 amino acids. Looked up from germline, CDR1 is SGHDN and CDR2 is FVKESK. The CDR3 nucleotides read TGTGCCAGCAGCCAAGGCAGCTTCTACGAGCAGTACTTC. It yields the protein CASSQGSFYEQYF. The variable domain in full, with the rest retrieved from reference TRBV14 and TRBJ2-7, is EAGVTQFPSHSVIEKGQTVTLRCDPISGHDNLYWYRRVMGKEIKFLLHFVKESKQDESGMPNNRFLAERTGGTYSTLKVQPAELEDSGVYFCASSQGSFYEQYFGPGTRLTVT.

The V and J genes are TRBV29-1 and TRBJ2-1, with 13 bases fitting TRBD2. CDR3 length: 16 amino acids. Trimming cost V 1 base and J 5 bases; bases outside gene matches: 5. CDR1 is SQVTM, CDR2 ANQGSEA, per germline. CDR3 nucleotides: TGCAGCGTTGAAGGGACTAGCGGGAGTGGGCACAATGAGCAGTTCTTC. Translation: CSVEGTSGSGHNEQFF.

The genes are TRBV7-2 and TRBJ2-5; D is unresolved. V lost 5 bases and J 0 bases, leaving 7 bases between the germline ends. The CDR3 sequence is 13 residues long. Germline V gene data show CDR1 as SGHTA and CDR2 as FQGNSA. The CDR3 is CASSKPDQETQYF. Here the CDR3 DNA reads TGTGCCAGCAGCAAGCCCGACCAAGAGACCCAGTACTTC.

This CDR3 is CATETGGEGYTF. The CDR3 coding sequence is TGTGCCACTGAGACAGGAGGCGAAGGCTACACCTTC. The chain couples TRBV6-5 to TRBJ1-2, with a tentative D call TRBD1 (6 bases). Between the trimmed V and J ends, which lost 10 bases and 8 bases, there was a span of 17 bases. This CDR3 contains 12 residues. Germline lookup yields CDR1 MNHEY and CDR2 SVGAGI.

The chain combines TRBV19 with TRBJ2-2; D not certain. The CDR3 is 14 residues long. The germline V and J ends were trimmed by 3 bases and 7 bases, with 12 bases remaining between them. Germline CDR1 and CDR2: LNHDA and SQIVND (reference sequence). The CDR3 is CASSIRRTDGELFF. The DNA for the CDR3 is TGTGCCAGTAGTATTCGGAGAACAGACGGGGAGCTGTTTTTT.

This clone appeared a few times. This rearrangement joins TRBV11-1 to TRBJ1-2; D is possibly TRBD1 (5 bases). The V gene lost 4 bases and the J gene lost 2 bases, with 8 bases spanning the gap. Germline V gene data show CDR1 as SGHAT and CDR2 as FQDESV (reference sequence). The CDR3 totals 13 residues. The CDR3 region is CASSYTGNYGYTF. As DNA, the CDR3 is TGTGCCAGCAGCTACACAGGAAACTATGGCTACACCTTC. The full variable domain, in which reference TRBV11-1 and TRBJ1-2 provide the parts outside the CDR3, is EAEVAQSPRYKITEKSQAVAFWCDPISGHATLYWYRQILGQGPELLVQFQDESVVDDSQLPKDRFSAERLKGVDSTLKIQPAELGDSAMYLCASSYTGNYGYTFGSGTRLTVV.

This clone was counted only a few times. The chain recombines TRBV30 with TRBJ1-5; 9 bases are shared with TRBD1. CDR3 length: 14 residues. Germline CDR1 is GTSNPN and CDR2 is SVGIG (reference sequence). Trimming cost V 7 bases and J 7 bases; bases outside gene matches: 11. The CDR3 region is CAYGVGTGRQPQHF. The CDR3 nucleotides are TGTGCCTATGGGGTGGGGACAGGGCGGCAGCCCCAGCATTTT.

V and J are TRBV7-9 and TRBJ1-2; weak D call: TRBD1 (5 bases). This CDR3 is 14 amino acids long. Germline CDR1 reads SEHNR; CDR2 reads FQNEAQ (reference sequence). Between the trimmed V and J ends, which lost 5 bases and 8 bases, there was a span of 18 bases. This chain's CDR3 is CASSPRQGAEGYTF. CDR3 sequence (DNA): TGTGCCAGCAGCCCCCGGCAGGGCGCAGAGGGCTACACCTTC.

The V call is TRBV20-1, the J call TRBJ2-3; D is uncertain. V was clipped by 3 bases and J by 4 bases, with 5 bases between them. The germline V gene has CDR1 DFQATT and CDR2 SNEGSKA (reference sequence). The CDR3 contains 11 residues. The chain's CDR3 is CSARVSDTQYF. DNA of the CDR3: TGCAGTGCTAGGGTGTCAGATACGCAGTATTTT.

The rearrangement uses TRBV18 and TRBJ2-6; 9 positions match TRBD1. V gave up 2 bases and J gave up 4 bases; unmatched junction bases: 6. CDR3 length equals 17 residues. The germline CDR1 and CDR2 sequences are KGHSH and LQKENI. The CDR3 DNA sequence: TGTGCCAGCTCACCAGGGACAGGGTCGTGGGGGGCCAACGTCCTGACTTTC. Encoded protein: CASSPGTGSWGANVLTF.